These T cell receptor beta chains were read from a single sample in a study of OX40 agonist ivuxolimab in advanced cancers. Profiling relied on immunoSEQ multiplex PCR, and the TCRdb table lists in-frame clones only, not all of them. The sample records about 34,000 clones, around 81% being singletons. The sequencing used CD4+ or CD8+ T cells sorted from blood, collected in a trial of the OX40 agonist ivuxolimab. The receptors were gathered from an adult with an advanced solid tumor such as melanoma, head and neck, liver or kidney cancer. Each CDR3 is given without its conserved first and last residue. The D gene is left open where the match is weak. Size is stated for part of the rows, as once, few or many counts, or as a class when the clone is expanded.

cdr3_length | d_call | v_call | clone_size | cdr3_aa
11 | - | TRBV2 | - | ASSTGNNEKLF
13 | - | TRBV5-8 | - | ASSFGYDSGNTIY
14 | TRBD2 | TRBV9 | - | ASSETGTISTGELF
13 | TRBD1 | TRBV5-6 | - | ASSLATGGNEKLF
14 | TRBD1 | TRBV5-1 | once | ASTPGDRGLTGELF
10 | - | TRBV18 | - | ASSPAGETQY
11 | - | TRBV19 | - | ASSGVEGSPLH
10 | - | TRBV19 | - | ASSSLGEKLF
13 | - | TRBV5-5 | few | ASSSGPRGNSPLH
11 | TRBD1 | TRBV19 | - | ASHWPGGTEAF
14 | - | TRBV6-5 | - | ASSSPRKGYTDTQY
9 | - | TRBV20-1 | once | SARAYTEAF
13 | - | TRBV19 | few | ASSNTGWGTDTQY
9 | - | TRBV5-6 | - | ASSSQETQY
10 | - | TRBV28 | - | ASSLRKYTQY
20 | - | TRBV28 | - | ASNPGWGSPGKEGGMTYEQY
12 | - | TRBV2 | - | ASSAEQGGYGYT
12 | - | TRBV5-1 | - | ASSLLGASYEQY
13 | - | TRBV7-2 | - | ASSSTSGKGGEQF
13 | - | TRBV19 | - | ASSIPRVRSNEQF
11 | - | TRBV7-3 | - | ASSLILAREQF
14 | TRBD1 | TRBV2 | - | ASSMMGQGNTGELF
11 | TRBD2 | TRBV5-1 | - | ASGGLGGNEQF
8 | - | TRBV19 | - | ASPGQGAF
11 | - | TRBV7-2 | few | ASSLGGIYEQY
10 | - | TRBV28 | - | ASSLTISGAF
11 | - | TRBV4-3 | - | ASSQAVAREQF
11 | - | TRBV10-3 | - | AISEGRFYEQY
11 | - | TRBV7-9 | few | ASSRDRSYEQY
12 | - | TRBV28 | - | ASTPPGGSYEQY
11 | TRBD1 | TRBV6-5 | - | ASSLGTGGRAF
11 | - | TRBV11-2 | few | ASSTGRGLSYT
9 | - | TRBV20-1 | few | SARDDYGYT
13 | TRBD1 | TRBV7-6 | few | ASSLWTGGHNEQF
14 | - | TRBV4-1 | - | ASSQGKERKQETQY
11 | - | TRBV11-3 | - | ASSSYSSYEQY
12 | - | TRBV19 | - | ASSIRRDNQPQH
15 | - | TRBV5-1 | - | ASSQGQRLSYNSPLH
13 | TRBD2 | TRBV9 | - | ASSSGTRDYNEQF
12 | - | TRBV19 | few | ASGPDRSNQPQH
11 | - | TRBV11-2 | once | ASSTREQETQY
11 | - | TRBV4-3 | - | ASSQDLGEKLF
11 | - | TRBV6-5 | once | ASSRGFQETQY
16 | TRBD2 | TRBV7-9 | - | ASSRHTGGRWIPDEQY
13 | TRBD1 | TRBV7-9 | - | ASSRSTGGEGEQY
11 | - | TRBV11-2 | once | ASSFWGNSPLH
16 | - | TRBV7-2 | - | ASSLSPPAGMSTDTQY
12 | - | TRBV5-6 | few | ASSLPGSAGEQY
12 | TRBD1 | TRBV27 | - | ASSRQGASYEQY
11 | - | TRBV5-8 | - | ASSIGPTYEQY